The 31 T cell receptor beta chains presented below share a single source sample, sequenced in a study of patients and donors after allogeneic stem cell transplantation. TCRdb re-called the RT-PCR reads with MiXCR, one entry per CDR3 protein. The sample includes about 410,000 distinct CDR3 sequences, under 20% seen only once; the top ten take about 7%. What was sequenced was blood, either unsorted or a sorted T cell fraction (not recorded which). All receptors derive from a human donor who was either an allogeneic HSCT recipient or a stem cell or donor lymphocyte infusion donor (not recorded which). It is not recorded whose cells these are; they may come from a transplant donor.

In this sample, this clonotype turned up a few times. The chain joins TRBV4-1 to TRBJ2-3, with 7 bases that match TRBD2. The CDR3 contains 15 residues. The ends lost 0 bases at V and 2 bases at J; junction bases unmatched: 2. CDR1 MGHRA and CDR2 YSYEKL come from the germline V gene. The CDR3 DNA is TGCGCCAGCAGCCAAGAATGGGACTACACAGATACGCAGTATTTT. As protein: CASSQEWDYTDTQYF.

This clonotype was seen a handful of times. The chain has TRBV7-6 and TRBJ2-7, with no clear D. Germline V CDR1 and CDR2: SGHVS, FNYEAQ. The CDR3 has 13 amino acids. The V end was cut by 5 bases, the J end by 2 bases, with 10 bases between. CDR3 coding DNA: TGTGCCAGCAGCGAAGACACCCCCTACGAGCAGTACTTC. Protein product: CASSEDTPYEQYF.

This clonotype was picked up a small number of times. In nucleotides, the CDR3 is TGCAGTGCGACAGGCTTAACCTATGGCTACACCTTC. It yields the protein CSATGLTYGYTF. The chain uses TRBV20-1 and TRBJ1-2; a weak D match, TRBD1 (6 bases). The V and J ends lost 6 bases and 4 bases respectively, with 12 bases between them. This CDR3 has 12 amino acids. Germline V gene data show CDR1 as DFQATT and CDR2 as SNEGSKA (reference sequence).

The rearrangement links TRBV5-1 to TRBJ2-3; 10 nucleotides align to TRBD2. The CDR3 runs to 15 residues. With V trimmed by 4 bases and J by 3 bases, 5 bases remained unmatched. Germline V lookup: CDR1 SGHRS, CDR2 YFSETQ. The CDR3 bases are TGCGCCAGCAGCCATAAGACTAGCGGGACAGATACGCAGTATTTT. Its translation: CASSHKTSGTDTQYF.

The chain uses TRBV6-1 and TRBJ2-6; no clear D. Per germline, CDR1 MNHNS and CDR2 SASEGT. CDR3 length: 15 residues. The V gene lost 5 bases and the J gene lost 1 base, with 9 bases spanning the gap. The CDR3 loop reads CASSPVGSGANVLTF. The CDR3 nucleotides are TGTGCCAGCAGTCCTGTCGGGTCTGGGGCCAACGTCCTGACTTTC.

This clonotype occurred a few times. The rearrangement uses TRBV4-2 and TRBJ2-5, with TRBD2 identical over 8 bases. The CDR3 extends over 16 amino acids. With V trimmed by 0 bases and J by 10 bases, 13 bases remained unmatched. In germline, CDR1 is LGHNA, CDR2 YNFKEQ. The CDR3 sequence: CASSQDRGAKRGGQYF. The DNA of the CDR3 is TGTGCCAGCAGCCAAGATAGGGGCGCGAAACGGGGGGGCCAGTACTTC.

This clonotype was seen more than once but under ten times. The V and J genes are TRBV4-1 and TRBJ2-7, with D unresolved. Trimming took 4 bases from V and 2 from J, leaving 9 bases between them. The CDR3 extends over 13 amino acids. Germline CDR1 MGHRA, CDR2 YSYEKL. For the CDR3, the DNA is TGCGCCAGCAGCCTTTCCCTGGCCTACGAGCAGTACTTC. Translating gives CASSLSLAYEQYF.

There are a few counts of this clonotype. The J gene is TRBJ1-6, the V gene TRBV6-4, with TRBD1 identical over 11 bases. Germline V CDR1 and CDR2: MRHNA, SNTAGT. The length of the CDR3 is 15 residues. V dropped 6 bases and J dropped 9; count of bases not matched to a gene: 7. In DNA form, the CDR3 reads TGTGCCAGCAGGCGGACAGGGGGCATCGGTTCACCCCTCCACTTT. Translation gives CASRRTGGIGSPLHF.

This clonotype came up a few times. The genes are TRBV7-8 and TRBJ1-6; TRBD1 is a possible D gene (5 bases). CDR1 is SGHVS, CDR2 FQNEAQ, per germline. The CDR3 is 16 residues long. Between the trimmed V and J ends, which lost 1 base and 10 bases, there was a span of 17 bases. This CDR3 is CASSLGLGTIISPLHF. CDR3 DNA: TGTGCCAGCAGCTTAGGCCTGGGGACGATAATATCACCCCTCCACTTT.

This clonotype was observed a handful of times. The junction departs from germline at one end; a sequencing error may be responsible. In DNA, the CDR3 is TGTGCCTGCAGGGGTAACACTGAAGCTTTCTTT. This encodes CACRGNTEAFF. The chain links TRBV6-5 to TRBJ1-1, with D perhaps matching TRBD1 (6 bases). The CDR3 extends over 11 amino acids. From germline, CDR1 is MNHEY and CDR2 SVGAGI.

The rearrangement uses TRBV5-6 and TRBJ1-6; TRBD1 might be the D (5 bases). The CDR3 contains 15 residues. Trimming stripped 4 bases from V and 4 bases from J, with 12 bases between. Germline V CDR1 and CDR2: SGHDT, YYEEEE. The CDR3 sequence: CASSGGDLYNSPLHF. In DNA form, the CDR3 reads TGTGCCAGCAGCGGAGGGGATCTGTATAATTCACCCCTCCACTTT.

This clonotype was counted only a few times. The V call is TRBV14, the J call TRBJ1-2, with a possible D match to TRBD1 (5 bases). The germline V gene encodes CDR1 SGHDN and CDR2 FVKESK. V lost 1 base and J lost 4, with 13 bases in between. This CDR3 is built from 15 residues. As DNA, the CDR3 is TGTGCCAGCAGCCAAGGATGGGGGGTGGGCTATGGCTACACCTTC. This encodes CASSQGWGVGYGYTF. Complete variable domain (other parts from reference TRBV14 and TRBJ1-2): EAGVTQFPSHSVIEKGQTVTLRCDPISGHDNLYWYRRVMGKEIKFLLHFVKESKQDESGMPNNRFLAERTGGTYSTLKVQPAELEDSGVYFCASSQGWGVGYGYTFGSGTRLTVV.

The genes are TRBV10-3 and TRBJ2-3; D is undetermined. V lost 7 bases and J 5 bases, leaving 10 bases between the germline ends. The CDR3 consists of 12 residues. Germline CDR1 reads ENHRY; CDR2 reads SYGVKD. DNA of the CDR3: TGTGCCATCAAAGACTCGGGAGATACGCAGTATTTT. Translation gives CAIKDSGDTQYF.

The chain links TRBV5-1 to TRBJ2-6, with TRBD1 identical over 12 bases. This CDR3 region has 19 residues. V lost 4 bases to trimming and J lost 3 bases; unmatched junction nucleotides: 11. Germline CDR1 is SGHRS and CDR2 is YFSETQ. The CDR3 DNA sequence: TGCGCCAGCAGCATCCCGGGACAGGGGGCGCTGGGTGGGGCCAACGTCCTGACTTTC. Translating it yields CASSIPGQGALGGANVLTF.

This clonotype was detected only a few times. The rearrangement links TRBV5-8 to TRBJ1-5; TRBD1 agrees at 7 bases. This CDR3 is 16 amino acids long. V was clipped by 3 bases and J by 4 bases; unmatched bases: 10. Germline V CDR1 and CDR2: SGHTS, YDEGEE. In DNA, the CDR3 is TGTGCCAGCAGCTCCGGACAGGTTACGTATAATCAGCCCCAGCATTTT. Translated: CASSSGQVTYNQPQHF. Drawing the rest from reference TRBV5-8 and TRBJ1-5, the complete variable domain is EAGVTQSPTHLIKTRGQQATLRCSPISGHTSVYWYQQALGLGLQFLLWYDEGEERNRGNFPPRFSGRQFPNYSSELNVNALELEDSALYLCASSSGQVTYNQPQHFGDGTRLSIL.

The table lists this clonotype with many counts. The chain is built from TRBV12-3 or TRBV12-4 and TRBJ1-1; 7 bases match TRBD1. The CDR3 totals 15 residues. V shed 5 bases and J 2 bases; nucleotides not matched to a gene: 8. As DNA, the CDR3 is TGTGCCAGCAGTACAAGACAGGGATCAAACACTGAAGCTTTCTTT. Translating it yields CASSTRQGSNTEAFF.

The V gene is TRBV20-1, the J gene TRBJ2-3, with D perhaps given as TRBD1 or TRBD2 (5 bases each). The CDR3 sequence is 14 residues long. Trimming cost V 2 bases and J 2 bases, with 11 bases left between them. Germline CDR1 and CDR2: DFQATT and SNEGSKA (reference sequence). CDR3 bases: TGCAGTGCTAGACCGGGGCCTTCCACAGATACGCAGTATTTT. Translated, it gives CSARPGPSTDTQYF.

The CDR3 DNA is TGTGCCAGCAGCGCTTCAAGGGGCGGGGCCAACGTCCTGACTTTC. As protein: CASSASRGGANVLTF. This rearrangement joins TRBV2 to TRBJ2-6; tentatively, D is TRBD1 (5 bases). This CDR3 has 15 amino acids. With 6 bases removed from V and 4 bases from J, the gap between germline ends came to 13 bases. CDR1 is SNHLY, CDR2 FYNNEI, per germline.

The chain links TRBV20-1 to TRBJ2-7, with D possibly TRBD1 on 5 matching bases. Germline-derived CDR1 and CDR2 are DFQATT and SNEGSKA (reference sequence). The length of the CDR3 is 12 residues. The germline V and J ends were trimmed by 3 bases and 6 bases, with 12 bases remaining between them. The CDR3 bases are TGCAGTGCTAGCGCCTTCAGGGCCGAGCAGTACTTC. This translates into CSASAFRAEQYF.

The gene calls are TRBV12-3 or TRBV12-4 and TRBJ2-2, with a weak D call TRBD1 (6 bases). The CDR3 contains 17 residues. V gave up 3 bases and J gave up 2 bases, with 16 bases separating them. The chain's CDR3 is CASSLVGPGHNTGELFF. The DNA for the CDR3 is TGTGCCAGCAGTTTGGTTGGTCCGGGACACAACACCGGGGAGCTGTTTTTT.

This clonotype has a handful of counts. The V call is TRBV6-1, the J call TRBJ2-5; D is perhaps TRBD2 (5 bases). CDR3 size: 16 residues. In germline, CDR1 is MNHNS, CDR2 SASEGT. The V end was cut by 0 bases, the J end by 5 bases, with 16 bases between. CDR3 sequence: CASSEASPGLRETQYF. In DNA form, the CDR3 reads TGTGCCAGCAGTGAAGCCTCCCCGGGGTTGAGGGAGACCCAGTACTTC.

This clonotype showed up just a few times. The chain employs TRBV11-2 and TRBJ2-1, with 13 bases matching TRBD2. The CDR3 runs to 15 residues. Germline lookup yields CDR1 SGHAT and CDR2 FQNNGV. Germline trimming cut 5 bases from V and 7 bases from J; bases unmatched to any gene: 5. Here the CDR3 reads CASSILAGGYNEQFF. DNA for the CDR3: TGTGCCAGCAGCATACTAGCGGGAGGGTATAATGAGCAGTTCTTC.

V gene TRBV5-1 combines with J gene TRBJ2-7, with 11 bases that match TRBD1. The CDR3 spans 17 residues. V gave up 3 bases and J gave up 2 bases; unmatched junction bases: 10. Germline lookup yields CDR1 SGHRS and CDR2 YFSETQ. The CDR3 loop is CASSSSVDRGHPYEQYF. The CDR3 nucleotides are TGCGCCAGCAGCTCTTCAGTGGACAGGGGGCATCCCTACGAGCAGTACTTC.

This clonotype was counted many times. J is TRBJ1-4 and V is TRBV20-1, with 8 positions matching TRBD1. The V gene's germline CDR1 is DFQATT and CDR2 SNEGSKA (reference sequence). The J segment lost 8 bases and the V segment lost 5 bases, leaving 10 bases of the junction unmatched. CDR3 length: 14 residues. The CDR3 DNA reads as TGCAGTGCTGGGCCGTGGACAGGGTCGGAAAAACTGTTTTTT. Encoded protein: CSAGPWTGSEKLFF.

V usage is TRBV7-9 and J usage is TRBJ2-5; TRBD2 agrees at 7 bases. The V gene's germline CDR1 is SEHNR and CDR2 FQNEAQ (reference sequence). The CDR3 extends over 16 amino acids. V lost 1 base to trimming and J lost 3 bases; unmatched junction nucleotides: 8. The CDR3: CASSLGTRGIEETQYF. The CDR3 DNA is TGTGCCAGCAGCTTAGGGACTAGAGGCATAGAAGAGACCCAGTACTTC.

The V gene is TRBV20-1, the J gene TRBJ2-7; 7 bases are shared with TRBD1. The germline gives CDR1 DFQATT, CDR2 SNEGSKA (reference sequence). J gave up 6 bases and V 1 base, and 9 bases lay outside the gene matches. This CDR3 is built from 14 residues. CDR3 sequence: CSARGGQGGAEQYF. The CDR3, as DNA: TGCAGTGCTAGAGGGGGACAAGGGGGCGCCGAGCAGTACTTC.

This clonotype was counted a single time. The CDR3 loop reads CASSSGGAGDSIQYF. In DNA form, the CDR3 reads TGCGCCAGCAGCTCCGGCGGAGCGGGAGACAGCATTCAGTACTTC. This sequence joins TRBV5-1 and TRBJ2-4; 8 nucleotides line up with TRBD2. Germline V gene lookup returns CDR1 SGHRS and CDR2 YFSETQ. The CDR3 spans 15 residues. The ends lost 3 bases at V and 9 bases at J; junction bases unmatched: 11.

This clonotype was counted only a few times. V is TRBV24-1 and J is TRBJ2-5; TRBD2 agrees at 8 bases. The CDR3 spans 15 residues. Germline-derived CDR1 and CDR2 are KGHDR and SFDVKD. The J segment lost 4 bases and the V segment lost 4 bases, leaving 7 bases of the junction unmatched. CDR3 protein: CATSDRGLGTETQYF. DNA for the CDR3: TGTGCCACCAGTGACCGGGGACTAGGTACAGAGACCCAGTACTTC.

This clonotype was found a few times. The rearrangement joins TRBV12-3 or TRBV12-4 to TRBJ1-5; TRBD1 is a possible D gene (6 bases). V was cut by 5 bases and J by 5 bases, with 10 bases left in between. CDR3 length: 13 amino acids. The CDR3 region has the DNA TGTGCCAGCAGTGTCAGGGGATATCAGCCCCAGCATTTT. It encodes CASSVRGYQPQHF.

This clonotype showed up just a few times. This chain uses TRBV21-1 with TRBJ2-7; the table calls TRBD1, which could not be checked here. TRBV21-1 is reported as a pseudogene. The length of the CDR3 is 16 residues. The CDR3 DNA reads TGTGCCAGCAGCAAATTTTCAGGGACCGAAACCTACGAGCAGTACTTC. Its protein is CASSKFSGTETYEQYF.

The CDR3 DNA follows: TGTGCCAGCAGGCGGACGGCTACCGGGGAGCTGTTTTTT. Translating it yields CASRRTATGELFF. This sequence joins TRBV6-1 and TRBJ2-2, with D unclear. The CDR3 runs to 13 residues. CDR1 MNHNS and CDR2 SASEGT come from the germline V gene. Between the trimmed V and J ends, which lost 6 bases and 5 bases, there was a span of 10 bases.